The next 25 T cell receptor beta chains were all read from a single sample in a study of T cells expressing NK-cell markers. TCRdb reprocessed the 5' RACE reads and keeps a single row for each CDR3 protein, giving no DNA. Across over 100,000 distinct CDR3 sequences, the top ten clones capture 18% of the sample. The specimen sequenced was blood T cells: a sorted CD56 or NKG2C T cell subset, CD4+ or CD8+ T cells, or bulk PBMC T cells (not recorded which). These receptors originate from a woman between 18 and 70 years old in good health.

The genes are TRBV7-8 and TRBJ2-2; TCRdb's D gene call, TRBD1, goes unchecked for lack of DNA. This CDR3 region has 15 residues. CDR1 and CDR2 (germline): SGHVS, FQNEAQ. CDR3 loop: CASSFGAGGTGELFF.

The V and J genes are TRBV20-1 and TRBJ2-1; TCRdb calls TRBD2, which cannot be checked without DNA. This CDR3 contains 14 residues. Per the germline V gene, CDR1 is DFQATT and CDR2 is SNEGSKA (reference sequence). This chain's CDR3 is CSASDGGEYNEQFF.

This rearrangement joins TRBV20-1 to TRBJ1-4. The germline V gene encodes CDR1 DFQATT and CDR2 SNEGSKA (reference sequence). This CDR3 has 14 residues. This CDR3 is CSARDGLGNEKLFF.

CDR3 loop: CASGLGQGFNEQFF. V is TRBV12-5 and J is TRBJ2-1; TCRdb's D gene call, TRBD1, goes unchecked for lack of DNA. The length of the CDR3 is 14 residues. CDR1 LGHNT and CDR2 FRNRAP come from the germline V gene. The full variable domain, with the rest looked up from reference TRBV12-5 and TRBJ2-1, is DARVTQTPRHKVTEMGQEVTMRCQPILGHNTVFWYRQTMMQGLELLAYFRNRAPLDDSGMPKDRFSAEMPDATLATLKIQPSEPRDSAVYFCASGLGQGFNEQFFGPGTRLTVL.

This rearrangement joins TRBV15 to TRBJ2-7; without DNA, the TCRdb call of TRBD2 cannot be checked. The CDR3 consists of 14 residues. Germline CDR1 reads LNHNV; CDR2 reads YYDKDF (reference sequence). CDR3 sequence reads: CATGGASGPYEQYF.

The chain employs TRBV12-3 or TRBV12-4 and TRBJ1-2. This CDR3 contains 15 residues. The CDR3 here is CASSLGAFLWGTYTF.

The chain employs TRBV5-1 and TRBJ2-5; with no DNA, the TCRdb D assignment of TRBD1 cannot be verified. CDR1 is SGHRS and CDR2 is YFSETQ in the germline V gene. CDR3 length: 16 residues. This CDR3 is CASSFFPDGWRETQYF.

V is TRBV7-6 and J is TRBJ2-7; TCRdb outputs TRBD1, but without DNA this stays unchecked. In germline, CDR1 is SGHVS, CDR2 FNYEAQ. The CDR3 consists of 18 residues. The chain's CDR3 is CASSLARVMGGTTYEQYF.

V is TRBV10-3 and J is TRBJ2-3; there is no DNA to check the TCRdb D call of TRBD2. Per germline, CDR1 ENHRY and CDR2 SYGVKD. This CDR3 contains 16 residues. CDR3 residues: CAISSSLAVSTDTQYF.

The chain carries TRBV5-1 and TRBJ2-1. Germline values: CDR1 SGHRS, CDR2 YFSETQ. The CDR3 has 12 amino acids. CDR3: CASSLSWNEQFF.

The gene calls are TRBV5-1 and TRBJ1-1; TCRdb's D call, TRBD1, is unchecked because there is no DNA. The CDR3 has 15 amino acids. Germline V lookup: CDR1 SGHRS, CDR2 YFSETQ. CDR3 protein: CASSLDSGMNTEAFF.

The genes are TRBV7-9 and TRBJ2-1. Germline V CDR1 and CDR2: SEHNR, FQNEAQ (reference sequence). The CDR3 has 11 residues. The CDR3 is CASLAINEQFF.

J is TRBJ2-7 and V is TRBV29-1. Germline CDR1 SQVTM, CDR2 ANQGSEA. CDR3 length: 14 amino acids. The CDR3 reads CSVEDYRGSYEQYF.

The chain employs TRBV20-1 and TRBJ2-5; the TCRdb D gene call, TRBD2, has no DNA to confirm it. This CDR3 is 14 amino acids long. Per the germline V gene, CDR1 is DFQATT and CDR2 is SNEGSKA (reference sequence). CDR3 residues: CSARAPPAQETQYF.

The chain employs TRBV14 and TRBJ1-2. This CDR3 has 15 residues. Germline CDR1 and CDR2: SGHDN and FVKESK. The CDR3 sequence is CASSQDVLGTYGYTF.

This chain's CDR3 is CASSVAGLNNQPQHF. The chain couples TRBV9 to TRBJ1-5. The germline V gene encodes CDR1 SGDLS and CDR2 YYNGEE. This CDR3 is built from 15 residues. The full variable domain, its missing parts supplied by reference TRBV9 and TRBJ1-5, is DSGVTQTPKHLITATGQRVTLRCSPRSGDLSVYWYQQSLDQGLQFLIQYYNGEERAKGNILERFSAQQFPDLHSELNLSSLELGDSALYFCASSVAGLNNQPQHFGDGTRLSIL.

V usage is TRBV28 and J usage is TRBJ2-5; TCRdb calls TRBD1, which cannot be checked without DNA. Germline lookup yields CDR1 MDHEN and CDR2 SYDVKM. CDR3 length equals 13 residues. The CDR3 is CASNRQGSETQYF.

This chain joins TRBV29-1 and TRBJ2-1; with no DNA, the TCRdb D assignment of TRBD1 cannot be verified. This CDR3 region has 13 residues. Germline V gene data show CDR1 as SQVTM and CDR2 as ANQGSEA. This CDR3 reads CSLGGGSYNEQFF.

The V and J genes are TRBV25-1 and TRBJ2-5; TCRdb's D call, TRBD2, is unchecked because there is no DNA. CDR3 length: 13 residues. Germline lookup yields CDR1 MGHDK and CDR2 SYGVNS. The CDR3 sequence: CASSGVGEETQYF.

The rearrangement uses TRBV12-3 or TRBV12-4 and TRBJ2-5; TCRdb's D call of TRBD1 is untestable without DNA. The CDR3 spans 15 residues. Here the CDR3 reads CASIQTGDHQETQYF.

The V call is TRBV19, the J call TRBJ2-3. The CDR3 is 13 residues long. Germline lookup yields CDR1 LNHDA and CDR2 SQIVND (reference sequence). The CDR3 protein is CASSMWIQDTQYF.

The chain recombines TRBV12-3 or TRBV12-4 with TRBJ1-1; TCRdb designates TRBD1, a call that cannot be tested without DNA. CDR3 size: 14 residues. CDR3 sequence reads: CASSLKQGYTEAFF.

The chain has TRBV20-1 and TRBJ1-4. The germline CDR1 and CDR2 sequences are DFQATT and SNEGSKA (reference sequence). The CDR3 runs 13 residues. This chain's CDR3 is CSANPRTNEKLFF.

The rearrangement links TRBV7-2 to TRBJ2-4; the TRBD2 assignment by TCRdb is unverifiable without DNA. CDR3 length equals 15 residues. The germline V gene encodes CDR1 SGHTA and CDR2 FQGNSA. CDR3: CASSSGTSGENIQYF.

The rearrangement uses TRBV11-2 and TRBJ2-5; as DNA is missing, the TRBD1 call by TCRdb cannot be tested. This CDR3 has 14 residues. CDR1 SGHAT and CDR2 FQNNGV come from the germline V gene. CDR3 amino acids: CASSSTGNQETQYF. Using reference TRBV11-2 and TRBJ2-5 for the parts outside the CDR3, the full variable domain is EAGVAQSPRYKIIEKRQSVAFWCNPISGHATLYWYQQILGQGPKLLIQFQNNGVVDDSQLPKDRFSAERLKGVDSTLKIQPAKLEDSAVYLCASSSTGNQETQYFGPGTRLLVL.